The 31 T cell receptor beta chains listed next were all sequenced from one sample in a study of a mutant IDH1 vaccine in newly diagnosed glioma. TCRdb's table, derived via immunoSEQ multiplex PCR, lists solely in-frame clones and lacks some. The data contain tens of thousands of clones, about nine tenths of them singletons. Regarding time point: baseline, week 1 (first vaccination visit). Treatment given: pre-vaccination baseline after standard-of-care therapy. Sequencing used PBMCs, obtained from a glioma patient treated with radiotherapy, temozolomide or both. The receptors derive from a man aged 45-60 years with glioma.

The rearrangement uses TRBV9 and TRBJ2-7; TRBD1 matches 10 bases. After removal of 3 bases from V and 3 bases from J, the junction contained 6 bases not matched to a gene. CDR3 length: 15 residues. Germline-derived CDR1 and CDR2 are SGDLS and YYNGEE. CDR3 nucleotides: TGTGCCAGCAGCGCGGGACAGGGGCATTTCTACGAGCAGTACTTC. It specifies CASSAGQGHFYEQYF.

The chain recombines TRBV11-2 with TRBJ1-1; the D is unclear. The CDR3 consists of 12 residues. V dropped 0 bases and J dropped 7 bases, with 6 bases sitting between them. Germline-derived CDR1 and CDR2 are SGHAT and FQNNGV. CDR3 sequence: CASSLDRSEAFF. CDR3 DNA: TGTGCCAGCAGCTTAGACAGGAGTGAAGCTTTCTTT.

J is TRBJ2-3 and V is TRBV28; 8 positions agree with TRBD1. The CDR3 contains 15 residues. V shed 5 bases, J shed 6 bases, and the junction held 10 bases outside the gene matches. CDR1 and CDR2 from the germline V gene are MDHEN and SYDVKM. CDR3 amino acids: CASSLPGQARDTQYF. The DNA for the CDR3 is TGTGCCAGCAGTCTTCCGGGACAGGCGAGGGATACGCAGTATTTT.

V and J are TRBV30 and TRBJ1-2; D gene ambiguous. Trimming cost V 0 bases and J 9 bases, with 8 bases left between them. The CDR3 extends over 11 amino acids. Germline loops: CDR1 GTSNPN, CDR2 SVGIG (reference sequence). Here the CDR3 reads CAWSVSRSYTF. The CDR3 DNA is TGTGCCTGGAGTGTTTCCAGGAGCTACACCTTC. Based on the CDR3 plus reference TRBV30 and TRBJ1-2, the full variable domain is SQTIHQWPATLVQPVGSPLSLECTVEGTSNPNLYWYRQAAGRGLQLLFYSVGIGQISSEVPQNLSASRPQDRQFILSSKKLLLSDSGFYLCAWSVSRSYTFGSGTRLTVV.

The chain employs TRBV11-2 and TRBJ1-4; 8 nucleotides align to TRBD1. Germline V lookup: CDR1 SGHAT, CDR2 FQNNGV. Trimming at V came to 4 bases and at J to 4 bases, leaving 14 bases not matched to a gene. CDR3 length equals 18 residues. The DNA for the CDR3 is TGTGCCAGCAGCTCCATCTCCTGGACAGGGCTTGGTAATGAAAAACTGTTTTTT. Protein sequence: CASSSISWTGLGNEKLFF.

The J gene is TRBJ1-5, the V gene TRBV6-6; no clear D. Trimming pared 6 bases from V and 0 bases from J, leaving 9 bases between. The CDR3 contains 14 residues. The germline CDR1 and CDR2 sequences are MNHNY and SVGAGI (reference sequence). Written as DNA, the CDR3 is TGTGCCAGCAGCGCCGATTATAGCAATCAGCCCCAGCATTTT. Translated: CASSADYSNQPQHF.

This chain joins TRBV6-1 and TRBJ2-3; 10 bases fit TRBD2. The V gene's germline CDR1 is MNHNS and CDR2 SASEGT. V lost 4 bases to trimming and J lost 1 base; unmatched junction nucleotides: 11. The CDR3 covers 18 residues. The CDR3 sequence: CASSGLAGALKRTDTQYF. In nucleotides, the CDR3 is TGTGCCAGCAGTGGTCTAGCGGGGGCCTTAAAACGCACAGATACGCAGTATTTT.

In its sample, this clone was seen once. The genes are TRBV5-8 and TRBJ1-3; tentative D call: TRBD1 (6 bases). CDR3 length equals 18 residues. Deletions cut 2 bases from V and 0 bases from J, with 18 bases between. Germline V gene data show CDR1 as SGHTS and CDR2 as YDEGEE. The CDR3 region has the DNA TGTGCCAGCAGCTTCGCCGGGGCAGGGGATTTCTCTGGAAACACCATATATTTT. Its translation: CASSFAGAGDFSGNTIYF.

The rearrangement uses TRBV6-1 and TRBJ1-2, with D hard to call. From germline, CDR1 is MNHNS and CDR2 SASEGT. V lost 0 bases and J 5 bases, leaving 16 bases between the germline ends. This CDR3 comprises 16 residues. The CDR3 nucleotides read TGTGCCAGCAGTGAAGCGCTTGGTCATTCTGCTTATGGCTACACCTTC. Translation: CASSEALGHSAYGYTF.

The chain recombines TRBV27 with TRBJ1-1; D gene ambiguous. Germline lookup yields CDR1 MNHEY and CDR2 SMNVEV (reference sequence). The CDR3 is 13 residues long. The V end lost 2 bases, the J end lost 3 bases, and 7 bases lay between the germline ends. CDR3 loop: CASSLREHTEAFF. Here the CDR3 DNA reads TGTGCCAGCAGTTTAAGGGAGCACACTGAAGCTTTCTTT.

This chain uses TRBV7-9 with TRBJ2-2; D is unclear. V gave up 5 bases and J gave up 7 bases, with 8 bases separating them. Germline V gene sequence: CDR1 SEHNR, CDR2 FQNEAQ (reference sequence). This CDR3 has 12 amino acids. The CDR3 coding sequence is TGTGCCAGCAGCCATGGCAGCGGGGAGCTGTTTTTT. Translation gives CASSHGSGELFF.

This clone was observed a few times. Compared with germline, one end of the junction differs, possibly owing to a read error. The chain joins TRBV11-2 to TRBJ1-1, with a possible D match to TRBD1 (5 bases). This CDR3 comprises 12 residues. The germline V gene encodes CDR1 SGHAT and CDR2 FQNNGV. CDR3 amino acids: CASGTANSEAFF. The CDR3 DNA follows: TGTGCCAGCGGGACCGCGAACTCTGAAGCTTTCTTT.

The chain is built from TRBV30 and TRBJ2-6; TRBD2 agrees at 7 bases. V shed 3 bases, J shed 0 bases, and the junction held 8 bases outside the gene matches. The CDR3 sequence is 17 residues long. The germline gives CDR1 GTSNPN, CDR2 SVGIG (reference sequence). The CDR3 DNA follows: TGTGCCTGGAGCCGGGGACTAATGCGCTCTGGGGCCAACGTCCTGACTTTC. Protein product: CAWSRGLMRSGANVLTF.

The rearrangement joins TRBV15 to TRBJ2-5, with 7 nucleotides matching TRBD1. Germline CDR1 reads LNHNV; CDR2 reads YYDKDF (reference sequence). After removal of 3 bases from V and 5 bases from J, the junction contained 12 bases not matched to a gene. This CDR3 contains 16 residues. CDR3 region: CATSRWLNRGRETQYF. The CDR3 DNA sequence: TGTGCCACCAGCAGGTGGTTAAACAGGGGTCGGGAGACCCAGTACTTC.

The gene calls are TRBV29-1 and TRBJ2-5; TRBD2 matches 11 bases. The CDR3 spans 14 residues. V lost 6 bases, J lost 3 bases, and 6 bases stayed unmatched. The germline V gene encodes CDR1 SQVTM and CDR2 ANQGSEA. CDR3 DNA: TGCAGCGTATCTGTGACTAGCGGGAAAGAGACCCAGTACTTC. It encodes CSVSVTSGKETQYF.

The chain carries TRBV18 and TRBJ1-1; D unclear. Trimming stripped 3 bases from V and 0 bases from J, with 5 bases between. Germline loops: CDR1 KGHSH, CDR2 LQKENI. The CDR3 is 13 amino acids. CDR3 DNA sequence: TGTGCCAGCTCACCCGGAATGAACACTGAAGCTTTCTTT. Translated, it gives CASSPGMNTEAFF.

The table lists this clone with a count of one. V gene TRBV9 combines with J gene TRBJ2-2, with 11 positions matching TRBD2. This CDR3 is built from 16 residues. The germline gives CDR1 SGDLS, CDR2 YYNGEE. V lost 1 base to trimming and J lost 4 bases; unmatched junction nucleotides: 3. In nucleotides, the CDR3 is TGTGCCAGCAGCGTATCCCTAGCGGGAGGCACCGGGGAGCTGTTTTTT. It translates to CASSVSLAGGTGELFF.

The gene calls are TRBV5-1 and TRBJ2-2, with D possibly being TRBD2 (5 bases). CDR1 and CDR2 (germline): SGHRS, YFSETQ. The CDR3 is 15 residues long. V was pared by 0 bases and J by 1 base, with 7 bases between. The CDR3 region is CASSLVALNTGELFF. The CDR3 coding sequence is TGCGCCAGCAGCTTGGTAGCGTTGAACACCGGGGAGCTGTTTTTT.

This sequence joins TRBV11-3 and TRBJ2-4; TRBD2 agrees at 7 bases. The CDR3 totals 16 residues. The germline CDR1 and CDR2 sequences are SGHNT and YENEEA. V dropped 4 bases and J dropped 0; count of bases not matched to a gene: 6. The CDR3 spells CASSSWGEGAKNIQYF. The CDR3 DNA reads TGTGCCAGCAGCTCCTGGGGGGAGGGAGCCAAAAACATTCAGTACTTC.

This CDR3 is CSVQRAGKGYTF. Written as DNA, the CDR3 is TGCAGCGTCCAGAGGGCCGGTAAAGGCTACACCTTC. The rearrangement uses TRBV29-1 and TRBJ1-2; the D is unclear. V dropped 6 bases and J dropped 8 bases, with 16 bases sitting between them. Germline CDR1 SQVTM, CDR2 ANQGSEA. The CDR3 is 12 residues long. The full variable domain, rest sourced from reference TRBV29-1 and TRBJ1-2, is SAVISQKPSRDICQRGTSLTIQCQVDSQVTMMFWYRQQPGQSLTLIATANQGSEATYESGFVIDKFPISRPNLTFSTLTVSNMSPEDSSIYLCSVQRAGKGYTFGSGTRLTVV.

The chain has TRBV7-9 and TRBJ1-5; D unclear. The CDR3 contains 13 residues. Between the trimmed V and J ends, which lost 3 bases and 1 base, there was a span of 4 bases. Looked up from germline, CDR1 is SEHNR and CDR2 is FQNEAQ (reference sequence). The DNA of the CDR3 is TGTGCCAGCAGCTTGAAGAGCAATCAGCCCCAGCATTTT. Encoded protein: CASSLKSNQPQHF.

The CDR3 DNA reads as TGTGCCAGCAGCGTCGAGGGGGGGTCCGAGCAGTACTTC. Translation: CASSVEGGSEQYF. This sequence joins TRBV9 and TRBJ2-7; D perhaps matches TRBD2 (7 bases). Germline loops: CDR1 SGDLS, CDR2 YYNGEE. The V gene lost 2 bases and the J gene lost 6 bases, with 12 bases spanning the gap. CDR3 length: 13 amino acids.

This sequence joins TRBV10-3 and TRBJ2-7; TRBD1 agrees at 9 bases. The V segment lost 6 bases and the J segment 3 bases; nucleotides outside the gene matches: 9. CDR1 ENHRY and CDR2 SYGVKD come from the germline V gene. CDR3 size: 15 residues. The CDR3: CAIREPGQGHYEQYF. In DNA, the CDR3 is TGTGCCATCAGAGAACCGGGACAGGGCCACTACGAGCAGTACTTC.

This clone was observed a few times. The chain has TRBV7-2 and TRBJ2-2, with D unclear. V shed 7 bases and J shed 7 bases, with 16 bases lying between them. CDR1 is SGHTA, CDR2 FQGNSA, per germline. CDR3 length equals 14 residues. The CDR3 DNA reads TGTGCCAGCACCAGGTGGGCGGCCGGCGGGGAGCTGTTTTTT. It codes for CASTRWAAGGELFF.

The chain joins TRBV7-8 to TRBJ2-1; 7 nucleotides agree with TRBD2. There are 14 residues in the CDR3. The junction had 9 bases not matched to a gene; V was cut back by 4 bases and J by 9 bases. Germline V CDR1 and CDR2: SGHVS, FQNEAQ. The CDR3 DNA sequence: TGTGCCAGCAGCTCACGACTAGCAGTGGGTGAGCAGTTCTTC. Protein sequence: CASSSRLAVGEQFF.

The rearrangement links TRBV5-6 to TRBJ2-2; unclear D gene. The CDR3 totals 12 residues. V was shortened by 6 bases and J by 0 bases, with 3 bases between the two germline ends. The germline gives CDR1 SGHDT, CDR2 YYEEEE. The CDR3 DNA reads as TGTGCCAGCAACCCGAACACCGGGGAGCTGTTTTTT. Its protein product is CASNPNTGELFF.

The genes are TRBV5-1 and TRBJ1-5, with 9 bases matching TRBD1. After removal of 2 bases from V and 6 bases from J, the junction contained 9 bases not matched to a gene. The CDR3 loop spans 16 amino acids. The germline CDR1 and CDR2 sequences are SGHRS and YFSETQ. The CDR3 nucleotides read TGCGCCAGCAGCTTAGGATCAACAGGGGGCGGTCAGCCCCAGCATTTT. It translates to CASSLGSTGGGQPQHF.

The V and J genes are TRBV28 and TRBJ1-6; D may be TRBD1 (5 bases). The V gene lost 5 bases and the J gene lost 5 bases, with 10 bases spanning the gap. The CDR3 runs 14 residues. Germline V lookup: CDR1 MDHEN, CDR2 SYDVKM. CDR3 DNA sequence: TGTGCCAGCAGTACAGGCTTAAATAATTCACCCCTCCACTTT. Protein sequence: CASSTGLNNSPLHF.

The rearrangement joins TRBV6-5 to TRBJ2-1, with D possibly matching TRBD1 (6 bases). The CDR3 is made up of 15 amino acids. V was cut by 6 bases and J by 0 bases, with 12 bases left in between. From germline, CDR1 is MNHEY and CDR2 SVGAGI. The DNA of the CDR3 is TGTGCCAGCAGCCGGACAGCGACCTCCTACAATGAGCAGTTCTTC. Amino acids: CASSRTATSYNEQFF.

V usage is TRBV10-3 and J usage is TRBJ1-4; D might be TRBD1 (5 bases). Trimming stripped 4 bases from V and 11 bases from J, with 17 bases between. The CDR3 totals 14 residues. Germline-derived CDR1 and CDR2 are ENHRY and SYGVKD. Here the CDR3 DNA reads TGTGCCATCAGTGGGGACGGGGGAATGAAGAAACTGTTTTTT. Translating it yields CAISGDGGMKKLFF.

V usage is TRBV29-1 and J usage is TRBJ1-2; weak D call: TRBD1 (6 bases). This CDR3 has 14 amino acids. V lost 4 bases to trimming and J lost 4 bases, with 16 bases between them. The germline CDR1 and CDR2 sequences are SQVTM and ANQGSEA. This chain's CDR3 is CSVVARQDFYGYTF. The CDR3 DNA follows: TGCAGCGTTGTGGCTCGACAGGACTTCTATGGCTACACCTTC.